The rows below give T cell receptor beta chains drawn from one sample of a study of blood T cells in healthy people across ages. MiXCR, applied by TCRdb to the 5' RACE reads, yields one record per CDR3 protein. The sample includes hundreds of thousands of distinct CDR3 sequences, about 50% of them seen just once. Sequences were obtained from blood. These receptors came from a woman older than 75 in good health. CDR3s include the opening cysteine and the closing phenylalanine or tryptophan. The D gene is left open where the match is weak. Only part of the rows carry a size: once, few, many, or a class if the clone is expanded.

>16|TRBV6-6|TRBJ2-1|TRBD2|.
TGTGCCAGCAGTTATCCTGCTAGCGGGAGGGACAATGAGCAGTTCTTC
CASSYPASGRDNEQFF
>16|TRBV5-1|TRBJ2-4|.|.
TGCGCCAGCAGCTTGGTGATGCGGGGAGATAAAAACATTCAGTACTTC
CASSLVMRGDKNIQYF
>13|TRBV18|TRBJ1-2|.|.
TGTGCCACCTCCAGGCAGGGCGGAAATGGCTACACCTTC
CATSRQGGNGYTF
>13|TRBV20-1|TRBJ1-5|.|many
TGCAGTGCCAGGAGATGGATCAATCAGCCCCAGCATTTT
CSARRWINQPQHF
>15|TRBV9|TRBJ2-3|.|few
TGTGCCAGCAGCCCGATAGGAGCTAGCTCAGATACGCAGTATTTT
CASSPIGASSDTQYF
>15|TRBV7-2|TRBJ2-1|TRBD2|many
TGTGCCAGCAGTTCAGGACTAGCGGGAGTCAATGAGCAGTTCTTC
CASSSGLAGVNEQFF
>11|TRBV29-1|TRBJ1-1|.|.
TGCAGCGGGGGGCTGGGACCTGAAGCTTTCTTT
CSGGLGPEAFF
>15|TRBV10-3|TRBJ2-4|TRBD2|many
TGTGCCATCAGCCCGGGGGGGATACCCAAAAACATTCAGTACTTC
CAISPGGIPKNIQYF
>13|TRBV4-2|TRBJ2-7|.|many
TGTGCCAGCAGCCAAGGCGCAGGATACGAGCAGTACTTC
CASSQGAGYEQYF
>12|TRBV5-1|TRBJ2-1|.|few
TGCGCCGGAGGACAGCCCCCCAATGAGCAGTTCTTC
CAGGQPPNEQFF
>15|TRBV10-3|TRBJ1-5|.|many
TGTGCCATCAGTGAGACAGGGAGTAGCAATCAGCCCCAGCATTTT
CAISETGSSNQPQHF
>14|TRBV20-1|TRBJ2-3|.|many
TGCAGTGCTAGAGCCAGGGGACGCACAGATACGCAGTATTTT
CSARARGRTDTQYF
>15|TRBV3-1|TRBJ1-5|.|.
TGTGCCAGCAGCCGTACCGGGACGCCCAATCAGCCCCAGCATTTT
CASSRTGTPNQPQHF
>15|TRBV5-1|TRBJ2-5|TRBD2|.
TGCGCCAGCAGTCTTCTCCTAGCGGGAATGGAGACCCAGTACTTC
CASSLLLAGMETQYF
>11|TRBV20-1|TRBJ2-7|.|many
TGCAGTGCTAGACAGGGTTACGAGCAGTACTTC
CSARQGYEQYF
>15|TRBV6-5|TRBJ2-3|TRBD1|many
TGTGCCAGCAACCGGGGACAGGCGTACACAGATACGCAGTATTTT
CASNRGQAYTDTQYF
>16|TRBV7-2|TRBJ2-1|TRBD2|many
TGTGCCAGCAGCTTAGGAGCTAGCGGGAGGGACAATGAGCAGTTCTTC
CASSLGASGRDNEQFF
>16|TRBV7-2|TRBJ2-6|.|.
TGTGCCAGCAGCATTCCCCTGGGGTCTGGGGCCAACGTCCTGACTTTC
CASSIPLGSGANVLTF
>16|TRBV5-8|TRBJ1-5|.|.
TGTGCCAGCAGTATTGGGACGGCGGTGAGGTGGCAGCCCCAGCATTTT
CASSIGTAVRWQPQHF
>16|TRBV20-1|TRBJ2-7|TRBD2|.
TGCAGTGCTAGAGATCACAGGACTAGCGGGATCTACGAGCAGTACTTC
CSARDHRTSGIYEQYF
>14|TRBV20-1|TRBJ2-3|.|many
TGCAGTGCTAAGGGCTTCGTGAGCACAGATACGCAGTATTTT
CSAKGFVSTDTQYF
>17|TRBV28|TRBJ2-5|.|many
TGTGCCAGCAGTTTCGGGGGAGGTGGGCGATACCAAGAGACCCAGTACTTC
CASSFGGGGRYQETQYF
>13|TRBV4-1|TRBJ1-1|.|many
TGCGCCAGCAGCCAAGTTCCATCCGCTGAAGCTTTCTTT
CASSQVPSAEAFF
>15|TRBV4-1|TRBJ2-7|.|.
TGCGCCAGCAGCCAGTCGGGCGGCTCCTACAATGAGCAGTACTTC
CASSQSGGSYNEQYF
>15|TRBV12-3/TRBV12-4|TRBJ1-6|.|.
TGTGCCAGCAGGACCCCGGGACGGGGGAATTCACCCCTCCACTTT
CASRTPGRGNSPLHF
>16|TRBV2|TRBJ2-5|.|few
TGTGCCAGCAGTGTGAGTGGCCCATTAGGGGGGAATGAGCAGTACTTC
CASSVSGPLGGNEQYF
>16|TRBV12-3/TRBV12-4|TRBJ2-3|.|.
TGTGCCAGCAGTTTATTGAAGAGAGTGGGCACAGATACGCAGTATTTT
CASSLLKRVGTDTQYF
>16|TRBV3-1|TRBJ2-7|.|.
TGTGCCAGCAGCCAAAACCCCAGGCAGACAGCCGGCGAGCAGTACTTC
CASSQNPRQTAGEQYF
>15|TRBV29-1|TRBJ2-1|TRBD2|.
TGCAGCGTTGCACCCGGGACTAGCGGAGGGGGCGAGCAGTTCTTC
CSVAPGTSGGGEQFF
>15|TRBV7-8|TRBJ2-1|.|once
TGTGCCAGCAGCTTAGCGGGAGGAATCGACAATGAGCAGTTCTTC
CASSLAGGIDNEQFF
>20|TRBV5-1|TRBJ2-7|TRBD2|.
TGCGCCAGCAGCTTGGCCGGGACTAGCGGGAGTTTGGGTTTCGGCTACGAGCAGTACTTC
CASSLAGTSGSLGFGYEQYF
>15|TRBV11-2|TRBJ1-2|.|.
TGTGCCAGCAGCTTACCCCCTGTAGGGATCCATGGCTACACCTTC
CASSLPPVGIHGYTF
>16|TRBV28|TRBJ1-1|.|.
TGTGCCAGCAGTACCAACACCGGGACATCAGACACTGAAGCTTTCTTT
CASSTNTGTSDTEAFF
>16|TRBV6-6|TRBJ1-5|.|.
TGTGCCAGCAGTTTGACAGGAGGGGGGAGCAATCAGCCCCAGCATTTT
CASSLTGGGSNQPQHF
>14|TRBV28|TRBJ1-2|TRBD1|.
TGTGCCAGCCTTACTGGACAGGATTTCTATGGCTACACCTTC
CASLTGQDFYGYTF
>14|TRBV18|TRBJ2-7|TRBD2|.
TGTGCCAGCTCACCCCTCGGGAGGGCCCACGAGCAGTACTTC
CASSPLGRAHEQYF
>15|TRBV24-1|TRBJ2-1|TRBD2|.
TGTGCCACCAGTGGGACTAGCGGGGGGCACAATGAGCAGTTCTTC
CATSGTSGGHNEQFF
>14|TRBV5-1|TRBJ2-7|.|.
TGCGCCAGCAGCTTAAACACAGGAGTCTACGAGCAGTACTTC
CASSLNTGVYEQYF
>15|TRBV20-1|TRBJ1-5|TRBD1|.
TGCAGTGCCCCCGAACAGGGGGGCACTAATCAGCCCCAGCATTTT
CSAPEQGGTNQPQHF
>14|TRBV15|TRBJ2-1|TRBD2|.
TGTGCCACCAGCAGCGGGAGGCTCGGGAATGAGCAGTTCTTC
CATSSGRLGNEQFF
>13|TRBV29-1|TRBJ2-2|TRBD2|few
TGCAGCGTGGGACTAGGGAACACCGGGGAGCTGTTTTTT
CSVGLGNTGELFF
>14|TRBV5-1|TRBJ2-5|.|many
TGCGCCAGCAGCTTGGGGGGTCAGCAAGAGACCCAGTACTTC
CASSLGGQQETQYF
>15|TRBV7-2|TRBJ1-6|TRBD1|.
TGTGCCAGCAGCCATGGACAGGCCCTAAGTTCACCCCTCCACTTT
CASSHGQALSSPLHF
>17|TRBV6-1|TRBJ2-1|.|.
TGTGCCAGCAGTGAAGTGGGCCGGACAGTAAAACTAGCGGAGCAGTTCTTC
CASSEVGRTVKLAEQFF
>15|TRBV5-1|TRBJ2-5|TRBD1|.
TGCGCCAGCAGCTTGGAGGGGGCAGGAAAAGAGACCCAGTACTTC
CASSLEGAGKETQYF
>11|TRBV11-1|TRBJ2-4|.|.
TGTGCCAGCAGCTTATCTCACATTCAGTACTTC
CASSLSHIQYF
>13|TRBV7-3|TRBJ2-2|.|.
TGTGCCAGCAGCTTAGGAGTTTCCGGGGAGCTGTTTTTT
CASSLGVSGELFF
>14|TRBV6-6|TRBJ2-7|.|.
TGTGCCAGCAGTTATTGGACAGCCCCGTGGGAGCAGTACTTC
CASSYWTAPWEQYF
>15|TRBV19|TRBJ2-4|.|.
TGTGCCAGTAGTATAGGGCAGACAACAAAAAACATTCAGTACTTC
CASSIGQTTKNIQYF